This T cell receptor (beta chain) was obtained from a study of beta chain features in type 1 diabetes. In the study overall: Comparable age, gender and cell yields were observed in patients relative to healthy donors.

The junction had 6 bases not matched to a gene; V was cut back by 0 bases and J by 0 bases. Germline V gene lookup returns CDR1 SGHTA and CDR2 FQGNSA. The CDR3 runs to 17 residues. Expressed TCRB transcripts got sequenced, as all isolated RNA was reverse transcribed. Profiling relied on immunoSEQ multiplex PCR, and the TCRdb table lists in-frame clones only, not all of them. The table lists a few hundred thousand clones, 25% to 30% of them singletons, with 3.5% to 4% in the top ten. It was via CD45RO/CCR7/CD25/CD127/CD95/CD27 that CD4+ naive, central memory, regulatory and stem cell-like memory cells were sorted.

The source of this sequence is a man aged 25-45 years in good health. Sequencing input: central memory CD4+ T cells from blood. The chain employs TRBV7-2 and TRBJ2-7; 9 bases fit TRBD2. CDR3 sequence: CASSLAPSGGSSYEQYF. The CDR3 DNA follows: TGTGCCAGCAGCTTAGCCCCCAGCGGGGGGAGCTCCTACGAGCAGTACTTC.